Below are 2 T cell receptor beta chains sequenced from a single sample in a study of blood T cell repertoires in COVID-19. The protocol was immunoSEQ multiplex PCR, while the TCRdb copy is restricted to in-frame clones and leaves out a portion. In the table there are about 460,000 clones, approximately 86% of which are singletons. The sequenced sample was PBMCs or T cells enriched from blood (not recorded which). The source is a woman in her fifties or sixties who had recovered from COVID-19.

CDR3: CASSQVIWRGANVLTF. The CDR3 DNA sequence: TGTGCCAGCAGCCAAGTTATATGGAGGGGGGCCAACGTCCTGACTTTC. The V and J genes are TRBV4-2 and TRBJ2-6, with D tentatively TRBD2 (5 bases). This CDR3 region has 16 residues. Germline CDR1 and CDR2: LGHNA and YNFKEQ. Trimming took 1 base from V and 4 from J, leaving 11 bases between them.

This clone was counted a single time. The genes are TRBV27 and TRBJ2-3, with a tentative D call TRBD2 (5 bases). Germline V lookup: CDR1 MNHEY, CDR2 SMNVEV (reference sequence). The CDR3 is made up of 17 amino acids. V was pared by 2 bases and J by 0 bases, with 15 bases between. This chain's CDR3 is CASSLRAATPSTDTQYF. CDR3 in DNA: TGTGCCAGCAGTTTACGAGCGGCTACGCCTAGCACAGATACGCAGTATTTT.